This TCR beta chain was documented in a study of cytomegalovirus exposure and HLA in healthy donors. Germline V gene data show CDR1 as PRHDT and CDR2 as FYEKMQ (reference sequence). The CDR3 is 12 amino acids. Trimming pared 4 bases from V and 11 bases from J, leaving 12 bases between. PCR amplification relied on 60 Vbeta primers (plus 13 Jbeta primers). TCRdb's copy holds only in-frame clones and misses some; the assay was immunoSEQ multiplex PCR. Recorded for this sample: 40,000 or so clones. This chain joins TRBV13 and TRBJ1-5; D might be TRBD1 (5 bases). Sequencing was carried out using PBMCs. This receptor was taken from a male donor in good health and CMV-seronegative. The CDR3 region is CASSSQGRAQHF. Here the CDR3 DNA reads TGTGCCAGCAGCTCTCAGGGAAGGGCCCAGCATTTT.